What follows are 10 T cell receptor beta chains derived from one specimen sequenced in a study of siplizumab effects on memory and regulatory T cells (dated by TCRdb to the late 2010s). Library preparation used the immunoSEQ multiplex PCR assay. The table comes from immuneACCESS by way of TCRdb, which keeps in-frame sequences with V and J called. Part of the clones is missing from these tables; in studies checked, under half for an unresolved V gene and the rest for unknown reasons. The table for this sample lists 100,000 or so clones; around 92% of them were counted only once. The top ten clones comprise 0.15% of the sample. The sample taken for sequencing was CD4+ T cells sorted from blood. The origin of the receptors is a human donor in good health.

This chain links TRBV19 with TRBJ2-1; 9 bases map to TRBD1. Germline assignment: CDR1 LNHDA and CDR2 SQIVND (reference sequence). Trimming at V came to 6 bases and at J to 7 bases, leaving 7 bases not matched to a gene. The CDR3 runs 14 residues. In nucleotides, the CDR3 is TGTGCCAGTAGGAAACAGGGGGCGGATAATGAGCAGTTCTTC. It codes for CASRKQGADNEQFF.

The rearrangement uses TRBV7-2 and TRBJ2-3, with TRBD2 matching over 8 bases. CDR3 length equals 18 residues. CDR1 is SGHTA and CDR2 is FQGNSA in the germline V gene. J gave up 2 bases and V 7 bases, and 17 bases lay outside the gene matches. Here the CDR3 reads CASTQRGTRRGDTDTQYF. CDR3 sequence (DNA): TGTGCCAGCACCCAAAGGGGAACGCGGCGGGGGGACACAGATACGCAGTATTTT.

This clone has more than one count but fewer than ten. This chain links TRBV6-5 with TRBJ1-4, with a weak D call TRBD1 (6 bases). The V end was cut by 5 bases, the J end by 11 bases, with 21 bases between. CDR1 is MNHEY and CDR2 is SVGAGI in the germline V gene. This CDR3 is 15 amino acids long. Written as DNA, the CDR3 is TGTGCCAGCAGTCCCCAGGGGAGGGGGATCGAGAAACTGTTTTTT. This codes for CASSPQGRGIEKLFF.

The chain carries TRBV7-6 and TRBJ2-2; TRBD1 is a possible D gene (5 bases). V lost 5 bases to trimming and J lost 1 base, with 14 bases between them. The CDR3 contains 16 residues. CDR1 and CDR2 from the germline V gene are SGHVS and FNYEAQ. The CDR3 nucleotides read TGTGCCAGCAGCACCAGGGCTACGAGGAACACCGGGGAGCTGTTTTTT. Translation gives CASSTRATRNTGELFF.

The rearrangement joins TRBV5-1 to TRBJ2-3; D tentatively reads TRBD1 or TRBD2 (5 bases each). With 0 bases removed from V and 2 bases from J, the gap between germline ends came to 10 bases. Germline CDR1 and CDR2: SGHRS and YFSETQ. CDR3 length: 15 amino acids. CDR3 loop: CASSLAGTNTDTQYF. The DNA of the CDR3 is TGCGCCAGCAGCTTGGCCGGGACCAACACAGATACGCAGTATTTT. The complete variable domain, with remaining parts taken from reference TRBV5-1 and TRBJ2-3, reads KAGVTQTPRYLIKTRGQQVTLSCSPISGHRSVSWYQQTPGQGLQFLFEYFSETQRNKGNFPGRFSGRQFSNSRSEMNVSTLELGDSALYLCASSLAGTNTDTQYFGPGTRLTVL.

The rearrangement joins TRBV5-1 to TRBJ1-3; 9 nucleotides match TRBD1. The CDR3 spans 16 residues. Germline assignment: CDR1 SGHRS and CDR2 YFSETQ. V shed 4 bases, J shed 0 bases, and the junction held 5 bases outside the gene matches. The CDR3 sequence: CASSPTGGASGNTIYF. Here the CDR3 DNA reads TGCGCCAGCAGCCCGACAGGGGGGGCCTCTGGAAACACCATATATTTT.

The V gene is TRBV5-4, the J gene TRBJ1-2, with 8 bases identical to TRBD1. The CDR3 length is 13 residues. Losses at the gene ends were 7 bases for V and 4 bases for J; bases not matched to a gene: 6. Germline V gene data show CDR1 as SGHNT and CDR2 as YYREEE (reference sequence). The CDR3, as DNA: TGTGCCAGCTATGGACAGGGCGCCTATGGCTACACCTTC. This translates into CASYGQGAYGYTF.

This rearrangement joins TRBV19 to TRBJ1-2, with 9 bases aligning to TRBD1. Per the germline V gene, CDR1 is LNHDA and CDR2 is SQIVND (reference sequence). With 4 bases clipped from V and 2 bases from J, the junction kept 5 bases outside the gene matches. The CDR3 sequence is 15 residues long. The CDR3 spells CASSTRDRDNYGYTF. Here the CDR3 DNA reads TGTGCCAGTAGTACTCGGGACAGGGACAACTATGGCTACACCTTC.

V and J are TRBV5-1 and TRBJ2-7; tentatively, D is TRBD1 (7 bases). The CDR3 totals 14 residues. V was cut by 1 base and J by 5 bases, with 13 bases left in between. Germline V gene sequence: CDR1 SGHRS, CDR2 YFSETQ. CDR3 region: CASSLPQGGNEQYF. CDR3 sequence (DNA): TGCGCCAGCAGCTTGCCCCAGGGGGGCAACGAGCAGTACTTC.

The chain has TRBV6-5 and TRBJ1-1; possibly TRBD1 for D (6 bases). The CDR3 sequence is 15 residues long. V was trimmed by 2 bases and J by 5 bases, leaving 15 bases between them. CDR1 and CDR2 (germline): MNHEY, SVGAGI. The CDR3 spells CASSYGAAGETEAFF. DNA for the CDR3: TGTGCCAGCAGTTACGGTGCGGCAGGGGAAACTGAAGCTTTCTTT.